These 23 T cell receptor beta chains came from one sample sequenced in a study of identical twins. TCRdb passed the 5' RACE reads through MiXCR, listing each CDR3 protein once. The sample consists of roughly 490,000 distinct CDR3 sequences, more than 13% of them appearing once. A further study also used this sample, focusing on yellow fever vaccine responses in identical twins.

Sequenced sample: CD4+ T cells sorted from blood. The receptors shown here come from a woman younger than 30 in good health.

The chain joins TRBV11-2 to TRBJ2-5, with TRBD1 identical over 11 bases. The CDR3 runs 16 residues. Germline V CDR1 and CDR2: SGHAT, FQNNGV. V dropped 3 bases and J dropped 5; count of bases not matched to a gene: 8. The CDR3: CASSFSGRTGGETQYF. As DNA, the CDR3 is TGTGCCAGCAGCTTCTCCGGCCGGACAGGGGGCGAGACCCAGTACTTC.

The rearrangement uses TRBV3-1 and TRBJ2-2; 14 nucleotides agree with TRBD2. This CDR3 spans 16 amino acids. V shed 4 bases, J shed 4 bases, and the junction held 2 bases outside the gene matches. Germline-derived CDR1 and CDR2 are LGHDT and YNNKEL (reference sequence). CDR3 residues: CASSRTSGGTTGELFF. Here the CDR3 DNA reads TGTGCCAGCAGCCGGACTAGCGGGGGGACCACCGGGGAGCTGTTTTTT.

The sample holds a few counts of this clonotype. The V gene is TRBV2, the J gene TRBJ1-5; D is uncertain. V shed 5 bases and J shed 5 bases, with 10 bases lying between them. Germline V gene data show CDR1 as SNHLY and CDR2 as FYNNEI. The CDR3 has 13 residues. The CDR3 region has the DNA TGTGCCAGCAGTCCGCGGAATGATCAGCCCCAGCATTTT. It yields the protein CASSPRNDQPQHF.

The chain combines TRBV20-1 with TRBJ2-7, with D tentatively TRBD1 (6 bases). The CDR3 covers 15 residues. V was shortened by 6 bases and J by 3 bases, with 21 bases between the two germline ends. Germline CDR1 and CDR2: DFQATT and SNEGSKA (reference sequence). This chain's CDR3 is CSAPVGGRKSYEQYF. The DNA of the CDR3 is TGCAGTGCCCCAGTAGGGGGTAGAAAGAGCTACGAGCAGTACTTC.

At least ten counts were recorded for this clonotype. V usage is TRBV15 and J usage is TRBJ2-7; no clear D gene. In germline, CDR1 is LNHNV, CDR2 YYDKDF (reference sequence). This CDR3 is built from 12 residues. The ends were cut back, 2 bases at V and 0 bases at J, with 2 bases in the middle. DNA of the CDR3: TGTGCCACCAGCAGAAACTCCTACGAGCAGTACTTC. It specifies CATSRNSYEQYF.

This clonotype has more than one count but fewer than ten. The CDR3 DNA is TGTGCCATCAGTGAGCCCAGTACTAGCGGGAGCAATGAGCAGTTCTTC. Protein sequence: CAISEPSTSGSNEQFF. V is TRBV10-3 and J is TRBJ2-1; 11 bases line up with TRBD2. CDR3 length: 16 amino acids. From germline, CDR1 is ENHRY and CDR2 SYGVKD. The V and J ends lost 2 bases and 6 bases, in that order; junction bases with no gene match: 6.

The V and J genes are TRBV6-5 and TRBJ2-5; no clear D gene. From germline, CDR1 is MNHEY and CDR2 SVGAGI. V was trimmed by 2 bases and J by 1 base, leaving 8 bases between them. This CDR3 contains 14 residues. DNA for the CDR3: TGTGCCAGCAGTTACGGTCAGCTCCAAGAGACCCAGTACTTC. Its translation: CASSYGQLQETQYF.

This clonotype was detected only a few times. The chain uses TRBV4-3 and TRBJ1-1, with D possibly being TRBD1 (5 bases). Looked up from germline, CDR1 is LGHNA and CDR2 is YSLEER. With 5 bases removed from V and 2 bases from J, the gap between germline ends came to 12 bases. CDR3 length: 14 amino acids. CDR3 DNA: TGCGCCAGCAGCTATGGGGACCGTAACACTGAAGCTTTCTTT. It specifies CASSYGDRNTEAFF.

The rearrangement uses TRBV20-1 and TRBJ2-3, with D unclear. Germline V gene lookup returns CDR1 DFQATT and CDR2 SNEGSKA (reference sequence). This CDR3 has 13 amino acids. The V end was cut by 1 base, the J end by 2 bases, with 7 bases between. CDR3 sequence reads: CSARAANTDTQYF. The CDR3 DNA reads as TGCAGTGCTAGAGCGGCCAACACAGATACGCAGTATTTT.

The gene calls are TRBV4-3 and TRBJ2-3; 7 bases are a match to TRBD1. Germline CDR1 LGHNA, CDR2 YSLEER. The CDR3 is 16 amino acids. With V trimmed by 0 bases and J by 9 bases, 12 bases remained unmatched. In DNA form, the CDR3 reads TGCGCCAGCAGCCAAGACAGGGGGTTTCGGGAAGAAACGCAGTATTTT. Residues: CASSQDRGFREETQYF.

The rearrangement uses TRBV5-5 and TRBJ2-3; 10 nucleotides agree with TRBD2. Looked up from germline, CDR1 is SGHKS and CDR2 is YYEKEE (reference sequence). With 4 bases clipped from V and 6 bases from J, the junction kept 8 bases outside the gene matches. The CDR3 is made up of 15 amino acids. CDR3 sequence: CASSPGLAALDTQYF. The CDR3 nucleotides are TGTGCCAGCAGCCCTGGACTAGCGGCATTGGATACGCAGTATTTT.

This clonotype came up a few times. The J gene is TRBJ2-1, the V gene TRBV20-1; 12 nucleotides match TRBD2. Per germline, CDR1 DFQATT and CDR2 SNEGSKA (reference sequence). The CDR3 extends over 16 amino acids. V lost 4 bases, J lost 0 bases, and 4 bases stayed unmatched. This CDR3 reads CSATGLAGSSYNEQFF. In nucleotides, the CDR3 is TGCAGTGCTACCGGACTAGCGGGGAGCTCCTACAATGAGCAGTTCTTC.

The chain employs TRBV4-1 and TRBJ2-7; 8 nucleotides line up with TRBD2. The CDR3 covers 15 residues. V shed 0 bases and J 6 bases; nucleotides not matched to a gene: 7. Per the germline V gene, CDR1 is MGHRA and CDR2 is YSYEKL. CDR3 DNA: TGCGCCAGCAGCCAAGAAGGGCTAGCGGGCCCCGAGCAGTACTTC. Amino acid sequence: CASSQEGLAGPEQYF.

The chain joins TRBV2 to TRBJ2-3; D is possibly TRBD1 (6 bases). This CDR3 region has 14 residues. Per the germline V gene, CDR1 is SNHLY and CDR2 is FYNNEI. The V end was cut by 9 bases, the J end by 5 bases, with 18 bases between. DNA for the CDR3: TGTGCCAGTGGGGGCGCCTCGTTGGGAGATACGCAGTATTTT. Translated: CASGGASLGDTQYF.

The chain couples TRBV19 to TRBJ1-6; unclear D gene. The CDR3 spans 14 residues. V was clipped by 4 bases and J by 9 bases, with 13 bases between them. Germline CDR1 reads LNHDA; CDR2 reads SQIVND (reference sequence). The CDR3 nucleotides are TGTGCCAGTAGTAATGAAGGGTTTGCTTCACCCCTCCACTTT. Translation gives CASSNEGFASPLHF.

This clonotype was observed a handful of times. This chain connects TRBV11-2 to TRBJ1-1; D not resolved. The CDR3 totals 13 residues. The germline V gene encodes CDR1 SGHAT and CDR2 FQNNGV. With 2 bases removed from V and 10 bases from J, the gap between germline ends came to 14 bases. This chain's CDR3 is CASSLPQASVAFF. CDR3 DNA sequence: TGTGCCAGCAGCTTACCGCAGGCTTCGGTAGCTTTCTTT.

This clonotype came up a few times. The chain employs TRBV3-1 and TRBJ2-3; no reliable D call. From germline, CDR1 is LGHDT and CDR2 YNNKEL (reference sequence). V lost 3 bases and J lost 5, with 18 bases in between. This CDR3 has 16 residues. CDR3 coding DNA: TGTGCCAGCAGCCACTCCCCAGCAGGATTAAAAGATACGCAGTATTTT. Its protein is CASSHSPAGLKDTQYF.

The sample holds a few counts of this clonotype. The V and J genes are TRBV12-3 or TRBV12-4 and TRBJ2-1; a possible D gene is TRBD2 (6 bases). The CDR3 extends over 16 amino acids. The V end was cut by 4 bases, the J end by 7 bases, with 20 bases between. Here the CDR3 DNA reads TGTGCCAGCAGTTCCGCCTCACGACGGGGGAGAAATGAGCAGTTCTTC. Its translation: CASSSASRRGRNEQFF.

A word on this clonotype: A read error may account for a junction end that differs from germline. The V gene is TRBV28, the J gene TRBJ2-4; maybe TRBD1 (6 bases). CDR3 length equals 16 residues. The germline CDR1 and CDR2 sequences are MDHEN and SYDVKM. CDR3 protein: CASSLFRTAQQNIHYF. DNA of the CDR3: TGTGCCAGCAGTTTATTTCGGACAGCGCAACAAAACATTCACTACTTC. Supplemented by reference TRBV28 and TRBJ2-4, the full variable domain reads DVKVTQSSRYLVKRTGEKVFLECVQDMDHENMFWYRQDPGLGLRLIYFSYDVKMKEKGDIPEGYSVSREKKERFSLILESASTNQTSMYLCASSLFRTAQQNIHYFGAGTRLSVL.

This clonotype has ten or more counts. The chain employs TRBV29-1 and TRBJ2-1; 13 bases agree with TRBD2. The germline V gene has CDR1 SQVTM and CDR2 ANQGSEA. Unmatched junction bases numbered 5, after V lost 7 bases and J lost 5 bases. The CDR3 is made up of 14 amino acids. The CDR3 sequence is CSETGLAGNNEQFF. CDR3 DNA sequence: TGCAGCGAAACGGGACTAGCGGGAAACAATGAGCAGTTCTTC.

V and J are TRBV6-2 or TRBV6-3 and TRBJ1-5; 7 bases are a match to TRBD1. The ends lost 7 bases at V and 5 bases at J; junction bases unmatched: 8. Germline V gene sequence: CDR1 MNHEY, CDR2 SVGEGT. The CDR3 runs to 14 residues. The CDR3 loop is CASIKTGSDQPQHF. In nucleotides, the CDR3 is TGTGCCAGCATTAAGACAGGGTCGGATCAGCCCCAGCATTTT.

This clonotype has ten or more counts. This chain links TRBV6-5 with TRBJ2-1; unclear D gene. The ends were cut back, 5 bases at V and 7 bases at J, with 9 bases in the middle. The CDR3 runs 12 residues. Germline loops: CDR1 MNHEY, CDR2 SVGAGI. For the CDR3, the DNA is TGTGCCAGCAGTAACGGACGGAATGAGCAGTTCTTC. Encoded protein: CASSNGRNEQFF.

This clonotype appeared a few times. The chain joins TRBV9 to TRBJ1-6; TRBD1 agrees at 9 bases. The V segment lost 6 bases and the J segment 8 bases; nucleotides outside the gene matches: 15. The length of the CDR3 is 17 residues. Germline V gene data show CDR1 as SGDLS and CDR2 as YYNGEE. The CDR3: CASIKPPPGTGHSPLHF. CDR3 in DNA: TGTGCCAGCATCAAACCCCCGCCGGGGACAGGGCATTCACCCCTCCACTTT.